This T cell receptor (beta chain) was found in a study of T cells after yellow fever vaccination. Study-level information: Fractions with few cells were prepared using SMART-Seq v4 Ultra Low Input. General study findings and limits: A minor fraction of clonotypes spanned both CD4 and CD8 compartments. A large majority of primary-vaccination clones showed up again after the booster (about 97% CD4, around 90% CD8).

There are many counts of this clonotype. Its antigen is as yet unknown. V lost 3 bases and J lost 7; bases outside the gene matches: 13. In germline, CDR1 is KGHDR, CDR2 SFDVKD. The CDR3 is made up of 17 amino acids. Researchers made TCR cDNA using 5'RACE template switching, and this step added a universal primer site and UMIs. TCRdb reprocessed the 5' RACE reads with MiXCR, giving one entry per CDR3 protein. The repertoire consists of approximately 550,000 distinct CDR3 sequences, with roughly 12% occurring once and the leading ten covering over 12%. The TCR sequence derives from a man aged 25 to 40 who received the YFV17D yellow fever vaccine. The source material was PBMCs, sampled on the day of the yellow fever booster vaccination. The V and J genes are TRBV24-1 and TRBJ2-1, with 8 bases aligning to TRBD1. CDR3 sequence: CATSDPEGQVNRNEQFF. In DNA, the CDR3 is TGTGCCACCAGTGATCCCGAGGGACAGGTGAACAGGAATGAGCAGTTCTTC.